These 6 T cell receptor beta chains share one sample of origin, sequenced in a study of radiotherapy plus CTLA-4 blockade in lung cancer. The protocol was immunoSEQ multiplex PCR, while the TCRdb copy is restricted to in-frame clones and leaves out a portion. The table shows 47,000 or so clones, with roughly 85% occurring only once. This specimen consisted of peripheral blood, obtained from a patient treated with radiotherapy plus ipilimumab. The receptor source for this set is a human donor with non-small cell lung cancer whose response to radiotherapy plus ipilimumab could not be evaluated.

The chain uses TRBV15 and TRBJ1-5; the D is unclear. V lost 0 bases to trimming and J lost 8 bases, with 17 bases between them. CDR1 and CDR2 from the germline V gene are LNHNV and YYDKDF (reference sequence). This CDR3 region has 16 residues. The CDR3 reads CATSRDLVGRLEPQHF. The CDR3 DNA reads TGTGCCACCAGCAGAGATCTGGTGGGCAGATTAGAGCCCCAGCATTTT.

The genes are TRBV25-1 and TRBJ1-1; D not resolved. V lost 7 bases to trimming and J lost 1 base, with 7 bases between them. Germline V gene lookup returns CDR1 MGHDK and CDR2 SYGVNS. CDR3 size: 12 residues. In nucleotides, the CDR3 is TGTGCCAGCAACGCAGGGAACACTGAAGCTTTCTTT. It translates to CASNAGNTEAFF. The whole variable domain, remainder taken from reference TRBV25-1 and TRBJ1-1, is EADIYQTPRYLVIGTGKKITLECSQTMGHDKMYWYQQDPGMELHLIHYSYGVNSTEKGDLSSESTVSRIRTEHFPLTLESARPSHTSQYLCASNAGNTEAFFGQGTRLTVV.

In its sample, this clone was seen once. Other DNA variants within this sample encode the same CDR3. The chain uses TRBV18 and TRBJ2-5; no clear D gene. The CDR3 length is 13 residues. Trimming shortened V by 3 bases and J by 3 bases, and 8 bases separated the two germline ends. CDR1 and CDR2 from the germline V gene are KGHSH and LQKENI. CDR3 sequence reads: CASSPGREETQYF. DNA for the CDR3: TGTGCCAGCTCACCCGGTCGGGAAGAGACCCAGTACTTC.

V usage is TRBV5-1 and J usage is TRBJ2-1; 9 positions match TRBD1. Germline V gives CDR1 SGHRS, CDR2 YFSETQ. After removal of 4 bases from V and 7 bases from J, the junction contained 6 bases not matched to a gene. The CDR3 loop spans 14 amino acids. The chain's CDR3 is CASSPGTGSNEQFF. The DNA for the CDR3 is TGCGCCAGCAGCCCCGGGACAGGGTCGAATGAGCAGTTCTTC.

This clone occurred a few times. The rearrangement joins TRBV4-2 to TRBJ1-3, with TRBD1 as a possible D gene (5 bases). The CDR3 length is 16 residues. V shed 3 bases and J shed 5 bases, with 17 bases lying between them. The germline CDR1 and CDR2 sequences are LGHNA and YNFKEQ. CDR3 coding DNA: TGTGCCAGCAGCCAGGGCGACAGTCATAATAGAAACACCATATATTTT. Its protein is CASSQGDSHNRNTIYF.

The gene calls are TRBV29-1 and TRBJ2-3; tentative D call: TRBD2 (6 bases). Germline CDR1 reads SQVTM; CDR2 reads ANQGSEA. CDR3 length: 14 amino acids. The V gene lost 4 bases and the J gene lost 0 bases, with 11 bases spanning the gap. The CDR3 loop reads CSVAGEVSTDTQYF. The CDR3 DNA reads TGCAGCGTTGCGGGGGAGGTCAGCACAGATACGCAGTATTTT.